Here is one T cell receptor (beta chain) with its context. Its matching antigen is unknown. Using immunoSEQ multiplex PCR, the repertoire was profiled, and TCRdb retains in-frame clones only, with some absent. The sample shows fewer than 45,000 clones, around 95% of them seen only once. CDR1 is MNHEY and CDR2 is SVGAGI in the germline V gene. This CDR3 contains 13 residues. V lost 8 bases, J lost 9 bases, and 16 bases lay in between. The sample originates from a study of Tregs in tolerant kidney transplant recipients. For the study at large: A 3-day belatacept mixed lymphocyte reaction, sometimes plus 5-day graft donor restimulation, preceded CD4+CD25+CD127- sorting. Recipient cells were told from donor cells by antibody staining.

Overall study results and limits: This study did not directly address biological reproducibility. Findings come from small patient numbers and require larger validation.

V is TRBV6-5 and J is TRBJ2-2, with D perhaps TRBD1 (6 bases). The sequence derives from a human donor in good health. The material sequenced was Tregs from blood cultured with allogeneic cells. The CDR3 region has the DNA TGTGCCAGCTCCAGGCCAGGGGAACGGGAGCTGTTTTTT. Residues: CASSRPGERELFF.